One T cell receptor (beta chain) is described in this entry. Its specificity is unknown. The data belong to a study of glioma-infiltrating T cells. Amplification of TCR alpha and beta CDR3 regions from RNA used iRepertoire nested multiplex PCR. TCRdb reanalysed the multiplex PCR reads using MiXCR and keeps one entry per CDR3 protein. The sample carries over 15,000 distinct CDR3 sequences, roughly 64% recorded once. V was cut by 2 bases and J by 3 bases, with 5 bases left in between. CDR3 size: 13 residues. The germline CDR1 and CDR2 sequences are SGHTA and FQGNSA. Notes on the study in general: Tissue-blood divergence was below expectation in non-neoplastic patients, above in gliomas.

The TCR sequence derives from a human donor with low-grade glioma or glioblastoma, undergoing nonglioma brain surgery, or in good health (not recorded which). Material for sequencing was glioma tissue, nonneoplastic brain tissue, or PBMCs (not recorded which). The chain carries TRBV7-2 and TRBJ1-5, with D unclear. The CDR3 sequence is CASSLQNNQPQHF. CDR3 nucleotides: TGTGCCAGCAGCTTACAGAACAATCAGCCCCAGCATTTT.